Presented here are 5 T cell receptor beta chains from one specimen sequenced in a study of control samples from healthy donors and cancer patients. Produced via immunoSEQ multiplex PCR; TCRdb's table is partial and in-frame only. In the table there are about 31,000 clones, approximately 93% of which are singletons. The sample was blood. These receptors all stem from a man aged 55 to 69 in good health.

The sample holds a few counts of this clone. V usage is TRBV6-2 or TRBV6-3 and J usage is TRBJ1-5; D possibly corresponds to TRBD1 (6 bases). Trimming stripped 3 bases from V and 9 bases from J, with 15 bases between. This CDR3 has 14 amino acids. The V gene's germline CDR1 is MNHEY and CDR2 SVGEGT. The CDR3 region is CASSYGTSLRPQHF. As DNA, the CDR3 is TGTGCCAGCAGTTATGGGACAAGCTTACGGCCCCAGCATTTT.

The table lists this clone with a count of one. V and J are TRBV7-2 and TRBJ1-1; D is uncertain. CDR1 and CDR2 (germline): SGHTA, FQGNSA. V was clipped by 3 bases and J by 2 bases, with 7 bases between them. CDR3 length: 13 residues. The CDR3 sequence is CASSFGGNTEAFF. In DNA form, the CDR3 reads TGTGCCAGCAGCTTTGGAGGAAACACTGAAGCTTTCTTT.

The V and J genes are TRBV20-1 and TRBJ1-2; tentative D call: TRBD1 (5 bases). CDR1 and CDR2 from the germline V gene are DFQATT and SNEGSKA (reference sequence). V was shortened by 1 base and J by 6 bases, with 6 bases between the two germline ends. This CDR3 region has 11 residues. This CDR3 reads CSARVGDGYTF. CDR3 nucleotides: TGCAGTGCTAGAGTGGGGGATGGCTACACCTTC.

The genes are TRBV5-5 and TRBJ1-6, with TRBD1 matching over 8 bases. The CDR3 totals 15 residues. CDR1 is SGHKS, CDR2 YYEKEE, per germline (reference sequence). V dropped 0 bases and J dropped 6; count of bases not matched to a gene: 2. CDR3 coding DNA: TGTGCCAGCAGCTTGGAGACAGGGGTTAATTCACCCCTCCACTTT. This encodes CASSLETGVNSPLHF.

The CDR3: CASSDRQGGNHEQYF. As DNA, the CDR3 is TGCGCCAGCAGTGACCGGCAGGGGGGAAATCACGAGCAGTACTTC. The chain carries TRBV10-1 and TRBJ2-7; tentative D call: TRBD1 (7 bases). The germline V and J ends were trimmed by 3 bases and 5 bases, with 17 bases remaining between them. The germline V gene has CDR1 WNHNN and CDR2 SYGVQD (reference sequence). The CDR3 runs 15 residues.